This T cell receptor (beta chain) emerged from a study of blood T cell repertoires in COVID-19. This clone was picked up a small number of times. Germline V lookup: CDR1 LGHNT, CDR2 FRNRAP. V lost 5 bases and J lost 4, with 9 bases in between. This CDR3 is 13 amino acids long. The table came from immunoSEQ multiplex PCR; TCRdb's copy has only in-frame clones and leaves some out. This sample has roughly 190,000 clones, with around nine tenths found just once. The receptor comes from a man aged 18 to 30 with active or convalescent COVID-19. This rearrangement joins TRBV12-5 to TRBJ1-3; possibly TRBD1 for D (6 bases). The sample consisted of peripheral blood. The CDR3 DNA reads TGTGCTAGTGGTACAGGGTCCGGAAACACCATATATTTT. Its protein product is CASGTGSGNTIYF.